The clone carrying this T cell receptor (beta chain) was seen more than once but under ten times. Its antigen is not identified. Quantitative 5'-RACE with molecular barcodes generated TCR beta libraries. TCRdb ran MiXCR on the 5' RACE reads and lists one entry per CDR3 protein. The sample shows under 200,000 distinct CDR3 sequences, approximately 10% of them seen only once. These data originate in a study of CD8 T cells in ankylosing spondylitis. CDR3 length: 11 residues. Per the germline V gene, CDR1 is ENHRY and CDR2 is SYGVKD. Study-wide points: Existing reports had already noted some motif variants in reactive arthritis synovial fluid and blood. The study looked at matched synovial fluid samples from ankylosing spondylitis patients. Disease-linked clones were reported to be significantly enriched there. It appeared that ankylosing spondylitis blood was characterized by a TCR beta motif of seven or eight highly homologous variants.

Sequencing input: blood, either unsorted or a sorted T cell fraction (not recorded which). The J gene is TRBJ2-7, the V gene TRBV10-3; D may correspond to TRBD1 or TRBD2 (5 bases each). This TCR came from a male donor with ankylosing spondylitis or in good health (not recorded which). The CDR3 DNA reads TGTGCTACCGGGACCTCCTACGAGCAGTACTTC. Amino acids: CATGTSYEQYF.